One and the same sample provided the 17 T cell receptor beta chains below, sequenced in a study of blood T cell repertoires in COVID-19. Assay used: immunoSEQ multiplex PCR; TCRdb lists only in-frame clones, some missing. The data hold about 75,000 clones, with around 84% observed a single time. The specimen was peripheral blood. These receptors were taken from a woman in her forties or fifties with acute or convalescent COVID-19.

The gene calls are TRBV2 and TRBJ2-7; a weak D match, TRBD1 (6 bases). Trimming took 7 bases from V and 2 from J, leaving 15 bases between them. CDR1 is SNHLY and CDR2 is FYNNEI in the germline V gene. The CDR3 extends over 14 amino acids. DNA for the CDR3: TGTGCCAGCAACCTACAGGGAGAAGCCTACGAGCAGTACTTC. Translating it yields CASNLQGEAYEQYF.

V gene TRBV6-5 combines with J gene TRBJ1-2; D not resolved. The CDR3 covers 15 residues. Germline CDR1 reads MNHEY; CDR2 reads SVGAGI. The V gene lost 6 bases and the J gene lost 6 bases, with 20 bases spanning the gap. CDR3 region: CASRSPATLTNGYTF. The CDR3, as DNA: TGTGCCAGCAGGTCCCCCGCGACTCTTACTAATGGCTACACCTTC.

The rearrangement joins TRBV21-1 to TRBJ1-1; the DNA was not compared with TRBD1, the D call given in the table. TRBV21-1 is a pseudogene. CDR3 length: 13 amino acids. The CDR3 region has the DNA TGTGCCAGCAGCATACAGGCGAACACTGAAGCTTTCTTT. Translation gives CASSIQANTEAFF.

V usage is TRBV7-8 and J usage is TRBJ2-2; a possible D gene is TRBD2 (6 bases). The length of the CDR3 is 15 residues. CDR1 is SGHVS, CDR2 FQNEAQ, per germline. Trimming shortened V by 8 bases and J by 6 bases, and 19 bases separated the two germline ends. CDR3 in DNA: TGTGCCAGCGGTTTCCGGAGGGTTTCTGCCGGGGAGCTGTTTTTT. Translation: CASGFRRVSAGELFF.

The CDR3 sequence: CASSPLVGANQPQHF. The CDR3 DNA is TGTGCCAGCAGCCCGCTCGTGGGCGCCAATCAGCCCCAGCATTTT. This rearrangement joins TRBV7-2 to TRBJ1-5; no clear D gene. Germline V gene lookup returns CDR1 SGHTA and CDR2 FQGNSA. The CDR3 runs to 15 residues. The V gene lost 5 bases and the J gene lost 3 bases, with 14 bases spanning the gap.

The CDR3 sequence is CASSSVYPYNEQFF. The CDR3 DNA reads TGTGCCAGCAGCTCAGTGTATCCCTACAATGAGCAGTTCTTC. The chain joins TRBV7-9 to TRBJ2-1; the D is unclear. The ends were cut back, 4 bases at V and 2 bases at J, with 9 bases in the middle. This CDR3 region has 14 residues. Germline V gene lookup returns CDR1 SEHNR and CDR2 FQNEAQ (reference sequence).

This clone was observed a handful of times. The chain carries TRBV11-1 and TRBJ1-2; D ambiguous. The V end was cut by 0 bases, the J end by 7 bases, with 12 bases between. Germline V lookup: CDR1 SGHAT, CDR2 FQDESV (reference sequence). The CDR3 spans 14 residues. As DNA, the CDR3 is TGTGCCAGCAGCTTAGCGCCGGGTAGCGGTGGCTACACCTTC. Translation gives CASSLAPGSGGYTF. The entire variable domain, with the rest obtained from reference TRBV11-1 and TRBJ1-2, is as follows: EAEVAQSPRYKITEKSQAVAFWCDPISGHATLYWYRQILGQGPELLVQFQDESVVDDSQLPKDRFSAERLKGVDSTLKIQPAELGDSAMYLCASSLAPGSGGYTFGSGTRLTVV.

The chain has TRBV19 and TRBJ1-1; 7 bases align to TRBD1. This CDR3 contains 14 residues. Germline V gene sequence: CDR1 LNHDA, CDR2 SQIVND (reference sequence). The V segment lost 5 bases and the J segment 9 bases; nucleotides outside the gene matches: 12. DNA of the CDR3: TGTGCCAGTAGTTTGGACAGGACGACGGTCAAAGCTTTCTTT. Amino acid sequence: CASSLDRTTVKAFF.

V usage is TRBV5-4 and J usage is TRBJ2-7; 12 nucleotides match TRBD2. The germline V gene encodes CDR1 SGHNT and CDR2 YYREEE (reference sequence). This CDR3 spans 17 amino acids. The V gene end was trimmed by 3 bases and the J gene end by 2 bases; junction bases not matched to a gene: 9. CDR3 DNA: TGTGCCAGCAGCTCAACCGAACTAGCGGGGGGTGCCTACGAGCAGTACTTC. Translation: CASSSTELAGGAYEQYF.

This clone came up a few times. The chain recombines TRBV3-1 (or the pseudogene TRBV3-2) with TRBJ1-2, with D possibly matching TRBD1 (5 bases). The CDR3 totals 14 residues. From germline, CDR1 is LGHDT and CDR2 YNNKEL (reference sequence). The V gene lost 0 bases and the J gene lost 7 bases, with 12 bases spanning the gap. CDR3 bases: TGTGCCAGCAGCCAAGAAACAGGCTACGGTGGCTACACCTTC. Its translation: CASSQETGYGGYTF.

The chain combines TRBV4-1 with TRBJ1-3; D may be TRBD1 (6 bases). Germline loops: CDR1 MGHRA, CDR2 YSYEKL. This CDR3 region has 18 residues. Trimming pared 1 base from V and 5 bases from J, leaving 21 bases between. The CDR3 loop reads CASSQGVIAGARRNTIYF. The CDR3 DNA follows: TGCGCCAGCAGCCAAGGGGTTATCGCGGGGGCCCGAAGAAACACCATATATTTT.

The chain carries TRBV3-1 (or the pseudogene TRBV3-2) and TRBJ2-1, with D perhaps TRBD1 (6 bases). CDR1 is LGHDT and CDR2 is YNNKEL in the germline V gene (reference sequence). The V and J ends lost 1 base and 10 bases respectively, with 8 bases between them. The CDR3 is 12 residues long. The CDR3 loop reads CASSQGRGEQFF. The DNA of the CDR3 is TGTGCCAGCAGCCAAGGTAGGGGGGAGCAGTTCTTC.

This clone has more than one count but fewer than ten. The CDR3 coding sequence is TGTGCCACCAGCAGAGACCGATTCACAGGGGATAGAACCTACGAGCAGTACTTC. It encodes CATSRDRFTGDRTYEQYF. The chain carries TRBV15 and TRBJ2-7; 7 bases fit TRBD1. Per germline, CDR1 LNHNV and CDR2 YYDKDF (reference sequence). CDR3 length equals 18 residues. The trim removed 0 bases at V and 2 bases at J, leaving 13 bases unmatched.

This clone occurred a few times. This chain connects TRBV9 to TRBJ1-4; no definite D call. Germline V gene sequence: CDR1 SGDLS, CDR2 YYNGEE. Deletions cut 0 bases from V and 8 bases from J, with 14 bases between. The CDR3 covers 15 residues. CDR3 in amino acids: CASSVGEGLREKLFF. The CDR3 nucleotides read TGTGCCAGCAGCGTAGGGGAGGGATTGAGAGAAAAACTGTTTTTT.

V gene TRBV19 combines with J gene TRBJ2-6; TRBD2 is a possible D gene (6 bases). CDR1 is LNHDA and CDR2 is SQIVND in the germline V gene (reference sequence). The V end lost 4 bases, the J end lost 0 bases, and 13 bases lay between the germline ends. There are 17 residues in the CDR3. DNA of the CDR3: TGTGCCAGTAGTACGGTCCGGGACTTCTCTGGGGCCAACGTCCTGACTTTC. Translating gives CASSTVRDFSGANVLTF.

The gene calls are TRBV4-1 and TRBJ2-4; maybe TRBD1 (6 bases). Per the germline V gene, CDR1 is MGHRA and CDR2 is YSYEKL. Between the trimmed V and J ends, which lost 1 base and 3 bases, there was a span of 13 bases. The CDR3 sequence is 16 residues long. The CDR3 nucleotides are TGCGCCAGCAGCCAAGTAAAGGGGGACCACAAAAACATTCAGTACTTC. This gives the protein CASSQVKGDHKNIQYF.

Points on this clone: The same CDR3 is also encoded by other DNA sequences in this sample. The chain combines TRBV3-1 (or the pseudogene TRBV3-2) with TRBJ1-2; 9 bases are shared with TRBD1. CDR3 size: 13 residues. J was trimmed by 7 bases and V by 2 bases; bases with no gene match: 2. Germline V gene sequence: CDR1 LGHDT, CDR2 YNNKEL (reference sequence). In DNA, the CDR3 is TGTGCCAGCAGCCAACCGACAGGGGGTGGCTACACCTTC. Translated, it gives CASSQPTGGGYTF.